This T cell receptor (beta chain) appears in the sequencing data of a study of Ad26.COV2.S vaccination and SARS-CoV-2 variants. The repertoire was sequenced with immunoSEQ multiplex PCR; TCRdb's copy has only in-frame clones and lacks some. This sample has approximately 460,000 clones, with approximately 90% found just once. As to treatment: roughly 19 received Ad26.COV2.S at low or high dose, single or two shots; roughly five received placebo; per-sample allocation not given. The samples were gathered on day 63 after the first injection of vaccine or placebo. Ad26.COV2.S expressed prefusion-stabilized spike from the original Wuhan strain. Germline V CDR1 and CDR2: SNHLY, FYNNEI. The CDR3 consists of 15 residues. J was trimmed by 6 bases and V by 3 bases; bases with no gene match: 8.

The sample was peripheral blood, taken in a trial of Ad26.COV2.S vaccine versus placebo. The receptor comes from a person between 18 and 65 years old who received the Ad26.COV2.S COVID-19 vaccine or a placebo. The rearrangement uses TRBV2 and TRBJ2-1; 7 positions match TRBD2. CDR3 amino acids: CASSEAGRGSNEQFF. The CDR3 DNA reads TGTGCCAGCAGTGAGGCAGGGAGGGGAAGCAATGAGCAGTTCTTC.